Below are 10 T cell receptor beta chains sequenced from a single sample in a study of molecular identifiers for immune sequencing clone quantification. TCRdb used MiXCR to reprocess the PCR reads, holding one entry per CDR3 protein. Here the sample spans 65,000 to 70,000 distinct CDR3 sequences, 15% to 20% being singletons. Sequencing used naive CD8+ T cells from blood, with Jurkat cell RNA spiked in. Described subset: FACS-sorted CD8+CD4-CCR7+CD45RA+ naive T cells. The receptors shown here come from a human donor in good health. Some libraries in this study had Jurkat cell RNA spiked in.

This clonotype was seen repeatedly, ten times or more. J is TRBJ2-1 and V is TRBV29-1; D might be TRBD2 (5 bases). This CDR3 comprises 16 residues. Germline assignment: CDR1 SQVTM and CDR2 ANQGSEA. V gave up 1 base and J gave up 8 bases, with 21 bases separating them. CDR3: CSVEGRLEPLGDEQFF. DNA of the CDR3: TGCAGCGTTGAAGGGAGGCTAGAGCCCCTGGGCGATGAGCAGTTCTTC.

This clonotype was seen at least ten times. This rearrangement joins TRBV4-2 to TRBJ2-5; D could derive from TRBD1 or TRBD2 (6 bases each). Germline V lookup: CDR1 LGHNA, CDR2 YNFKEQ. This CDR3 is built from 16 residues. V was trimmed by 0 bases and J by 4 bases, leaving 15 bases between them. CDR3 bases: TGTGCCAGCAGCCAAGATATACTAGCCAGGGGAGAGACCCAGTACTTC. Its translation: CASSQDILARGETQYF.

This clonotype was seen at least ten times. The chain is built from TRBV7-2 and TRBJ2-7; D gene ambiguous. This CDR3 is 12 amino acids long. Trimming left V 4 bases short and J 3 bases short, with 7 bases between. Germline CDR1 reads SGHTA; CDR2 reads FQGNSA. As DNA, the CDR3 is TGTGCCAGCAGCTCCCTTAACTACGAGCAGTACTTC. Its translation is CASSSLNYEQYF.

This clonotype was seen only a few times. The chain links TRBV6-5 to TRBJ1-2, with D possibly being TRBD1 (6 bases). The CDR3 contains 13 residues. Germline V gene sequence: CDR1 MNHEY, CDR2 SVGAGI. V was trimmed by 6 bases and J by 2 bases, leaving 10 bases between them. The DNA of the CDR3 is TGTGCCAGCAGCCAAACAGGGAACTATGGCTACACCTTC. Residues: CASSQTGNYGYTF.

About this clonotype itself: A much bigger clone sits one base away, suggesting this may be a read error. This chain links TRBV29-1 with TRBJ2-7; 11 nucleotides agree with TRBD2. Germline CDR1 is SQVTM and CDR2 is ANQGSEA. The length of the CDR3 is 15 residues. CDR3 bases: TGCGGCGTTGAAGGGACTAGCGGTAACTCCTACGAGCAGTACTTC. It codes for CGVEGTSGNSYEQYF.

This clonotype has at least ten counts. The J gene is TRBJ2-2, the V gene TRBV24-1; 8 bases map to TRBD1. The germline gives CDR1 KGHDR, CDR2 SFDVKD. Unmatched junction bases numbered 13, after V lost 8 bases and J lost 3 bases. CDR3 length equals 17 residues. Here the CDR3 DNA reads TGTGCCACCACCCACCAGGAGGCAGGGGGCTACACCGGGGAGCTGTTTTTT. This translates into CATTHQEAGGYTGELFF.

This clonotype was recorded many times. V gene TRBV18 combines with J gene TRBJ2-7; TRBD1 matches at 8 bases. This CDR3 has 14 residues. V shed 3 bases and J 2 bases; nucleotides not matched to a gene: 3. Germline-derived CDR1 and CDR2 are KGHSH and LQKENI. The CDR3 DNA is TGTGCCAGCTCACCGGGACAGGTCACCTACGAGCAGTACTTC. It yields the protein CASSPGQVTYEQYF.

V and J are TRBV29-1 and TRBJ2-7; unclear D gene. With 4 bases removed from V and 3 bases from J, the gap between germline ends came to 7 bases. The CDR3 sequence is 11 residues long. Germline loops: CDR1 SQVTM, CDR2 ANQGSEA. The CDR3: CSVGSLYEQYF. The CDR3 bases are TGCAGCGTTGGCTCCCTCTACGAGCAGTACTTC.

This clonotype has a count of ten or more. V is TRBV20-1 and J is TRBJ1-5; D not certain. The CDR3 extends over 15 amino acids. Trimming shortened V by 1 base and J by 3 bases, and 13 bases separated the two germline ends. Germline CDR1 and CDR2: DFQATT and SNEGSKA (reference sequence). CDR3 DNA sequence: TGCAGTGCTAGAGTGTTGAGCGGCGTCAATCAGCCCCAGCATTTT. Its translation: CSARVLSGVNQPQHF.

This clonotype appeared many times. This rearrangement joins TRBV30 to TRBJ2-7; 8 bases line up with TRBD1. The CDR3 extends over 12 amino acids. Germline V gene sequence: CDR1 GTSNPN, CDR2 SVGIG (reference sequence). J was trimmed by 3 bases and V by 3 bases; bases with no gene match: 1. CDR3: CAWSGQGYEQYF. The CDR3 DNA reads TGTGCCTGGAGCGGACAGGGCTACGAGCAGTACTTC.